This TCR beta chain was recovered during a study of CD8+CD57+ T cells in acquired aplastic anemia. Study-wide background: On average, sorted CD4+ and CD8+ cells gave 3 to 4 ug of DNA.

Concerning this clonotype: The junction and the germline gene differ at one end; a read error may be behind it.

Germline V gives CDR1 LNHDA, CDR2 SQIVND (reference sequence). The CDR3 has 12 amino acids. CDR3 and TCR beta VDJ profiling relied on genomic DNA as the template. TCRdb processed the reads anew with MiXCR; each CDR3 protein has one entry. The data show some 170,000 distinct CDR3 sequences, 40% to 55% seen once. Patients picked for sequencing had shown CD8+CD57+ cell expansion detected by flow cytometry. By the time of blood sampling, patients had still received no therapy. This receptor was identified in a human donor with aplastic anemia. The sequenced material came from sorted CD4+, CD8+, or CD8+CD57+ T cells (not recorded which) from PBMCs. The V call is TRBV19, the J call TRBJ2-7; unclear D gene. In nucleotides, the CDR3 is TGTGCCAGTAGTGTAGACTCCTACGAGCAGTACTTC. The encoded protein is CASSVDSYEQYF.